The rows below give T cell receptor beta chains drawn from one sample of a study of blood T cells in healthy people across ages. One entry per CDR3 protein results from TCRdb running MiXCR on the 5' RACE reads. In the table there are 550,000 to 800,000 distinct CDR3 sequences, roughly 20% of which are singletons. The material sequenced was blood. All receptors come from a man in his 70s in good health. Each CDR3 is given with its conserved first and last residue. The D gene is left open where the match is weak. For some rows the clone size is stated as once, few or many, or as a class when expanded; others skip it.

clone size: NA; V gene: TRBV12-3/TRBV12-4; J gene: TRBJ1-2; D gene: TRBD1; CDR3 protein: CASTSRDRGNYGYTF; CDR3 DNA: TGTGCCAGCACTTCCCGGGACAGGGGGAACTATGGCTACACCTTC
clone size: few; V gene: TRBV7-9; J gene: TRBJ1-1; D gene: NA; CDR3 protein: CASSLDLTTEAFF; CDR3 DNA: TGTGCCAGCAGCTTAGATCTTACAACTGAAGCTTTCTTT
clone size: NA; V gene: TRBV5-5; J gene: TRBJ2-5; D gene: NA; CDR3 protein: CASNPWYRRDQETQYF; CDR3 DNA: TGTGCCAGCAACCCTTGGTACAGGAGGGATCAAGAGACCCAGTACTTC
clone size: few; V gene: TRBV28; J gene: TRBJ1-2; D gene: NA; CDR3 protein: CASSPTSGERYGYTF; CDR3 DNA: TGTGCCAGCAGTCCTACCTCCGGGGAGCGGTATGGCTACACCTTC
clone size: NA; V gene: TRBV5-6; J gene: TRBJ2-4; D gene: NA; CDR3 protein: CASSLGSQGNIQYF; CDR3 DNA: TGTGCCAGCAGCTTGGGGTCACAGGGTAACATTCAGTACTTC
clone size: NA; V gene: TRBV4-1; J gene: TRBJ1-4; D gene: NA; CDR3 protein: CASSQDRSGTTNEKLFF; CDR3 DNA: TGCGCCAGCAGCCAAGATCGATCCGGAACAACTAATGAAAAACTGTTTTTT
clone size: NA; V gene: TRBV5-1; J gene: TRBJ2-1; D gene: NA; CDR3 protein: CASSSGAGPGMQFF; CDR3 DNA: TGCGCCAGCAGCTCCGGGGCGGGGCCAGGCATGCAGTTCTTC
clone size: few; V gene: TRBV4-1; J gene: TRBJ1-1; D gene: TRBD1; CDR3 protein: CASSLLTGGEAFF; CDR3 DNA: TGCGCCAGCAGCCTACTAACAGGGGGAGAAGCTTTCTTT
clone size: few; V gene: TRBV20-1; J gene: TRBJ2-5; D gene: TRBD2; CDR3 protein: CSAGTSGYKGETQYF; CDR3 DNA: TGCAGTGCTGGGACTAGCGGGTATAAGGGGGAGACCCAGTACTTC
clone size: few; V gene: TRBV7-9; J gene: TRBJ1-4; D gene: TRBD1; CDR3 protein: CASSGQVEGEKLFF; CDR3 DNA: TGTGCCAGCAGCGGACAGGTCGAGGGTGAAAAACTGTTTTTT
clone size: few; V gene: TRBV20-1; J gene: TRBJ2-7; D gene: NA; CDR3 protein: CSATQSDPYEQYF; CDR3 DNA: TGCAGTGCTACCCAAAGCGACCCCTACGAGCAGTACTTC
clone size: NA; V gene: TRBV28; J gene: TRBJ2-4; D gene: NA; CDR3 protein: CASSFWGALGDIQYF; CDR3 DNA: TGTGCCAGCAGTTTTTGGGGGGCCCTGGGAGACATTCAGTACTTC
clone size: few; V gene: TRBV21-1; J gene: TRBJ2-3; D gene: NA; CDR3 protein: CASSKVRDRGLTDTQYF; CDR3 DNA: TGTGCCAGCAGCAAAGTACGGGACAGGGGACTCACAGATACGCAGTATTTT
clone size: NA; V gene: TRBV9; J gene: TRBJ2-5; D gene: TRBD2; CDR3 protein: CASSRTSGRLFQETQYF; CDR3 DNA: TGTGCCAGCAGCAGGACTAGCGGGAGGCTATTTCAAGAGACCCAGTACTTC
clone size: NA; V gene: TRBV7-7; J gene: TRBJ2-5; D gene: NA; CDR3 protein: CASSPIGFQETQYF; CDR3 DNA: TGTGCTAGCAGCCCCATCGGTTTCCAAGAGACCCAGTACTTC
clone size: NA; V gene: TRBV29-1; J gene: TRBJ2-5; D gene: NA; CDR3 protein: CSVDAGGPQETQYF; CDR3 DNA: TGCAGCGTTGATGCAGGGGGGCCCCAAGAGACCCAGTACTTC
clone size: few; V gene: TRBV5-4; J gene: TRBJ2-7; D gene: NA; CDR3 protein: CASSSPQREQYF; CDR3 DNA: TGTGCCAGCAGCTCCCCTCAACGGGAGCAGTACTTC
clone size: few; V gene: TRBV20-1; J gene: TRBJ2-5; D gene: NA; CDR3 protein: CSATTQAETQYF; CDR3 DNA: TGCAGTGCTACAACCCAGGCAGAGACCCAGTACTTC
clone size: NA; V gene: TRBV9; J gene: TRBJ2-5; D gene: NA; CDR3 protein: CASSVVPGHQETQYF; CDR3 DNA: TGTGCCAGCAGCGTAGTGCCAGGTCACCAAGAGACCCAGTACTTC
clone size: NA; V gene: TRBV3-1; J gene: TRBJ2-1; D gene: TRBD2; CDR3 protein: CASSQVLTSGNEQFF; CDR3 DNA: TGCGCCAGCAGCCAAGTGCTTACTAGCGGCAATGAGCAGTTCTTC
clone size: once; V gene: TRBV12-3/TRBV12-4; J gene: TRBJ1-1; D gene: NA; CDR3 protein: CASSRTAMNAEAFF; CDR3 DNA: TGTGCCAGCAGTAGGACTGCAATGAACGCTGAAGCGTTCTTT
clone size: NA; V gene: TRBV6-5; J gene: TRBJ1-2; D gene: TRBD1; CDR3 protein: CASSPGTASGYTF; CDR3 DNA: TGTGCCAGCAGTCCCGGGACAGCCTCTGGCTACACCTTC
clone size: NA; V gene: TRBV5-1; J gene: TRBJ2-7; D gene: NA; CDR3 protein: CASRMSGAPYEQYF; CDR3 DNA: TGCGCCAGCAGGATGTCGGGGGCGCCCTACGAGCAGTACTTC
clone size: NA; V gene: TRBV20-1; J gene: TRBJ2-1; D gene: NA; CDR3 protein: CSARETGDLTYNEQFF; CDR3 DNA: TGCAGTGCTAGAGAGACGGGAGACTTAACCTACAATGAGCAGTTCTTC
clone size: NA; V gene: TRBV4-1; J gene: TRBJ2-1; D gene: TRBD2; CDR3 protein: CASSPVSGRARYNEQFF; CDR3 DNA: TGCGCCAGCAGCCCAGTTAGCGGGAGGGCCCGGTACAATGAGCAGTTCTTC
clone size: many; V gene: TRBV11-2; J gene: TRBJ2-1; D gene: TRBD2; CDR3 protein: CASSSNSGRASNEQFF; CDR3 DNA: TGTGCCAGCAGCTCCAATAGTGGGAGGGCCTCCAATGAGCAGTTCTTC
clone size: NA; V gene: TRBV28; J gene: TRBJ2-3; D gene: NA; CDR3 protein: CASRDSTSTDTQYF; CDR3 DNA: TGTGCCAGCAGGGACAGCACTAGCACAGATACGCAGTATTTT